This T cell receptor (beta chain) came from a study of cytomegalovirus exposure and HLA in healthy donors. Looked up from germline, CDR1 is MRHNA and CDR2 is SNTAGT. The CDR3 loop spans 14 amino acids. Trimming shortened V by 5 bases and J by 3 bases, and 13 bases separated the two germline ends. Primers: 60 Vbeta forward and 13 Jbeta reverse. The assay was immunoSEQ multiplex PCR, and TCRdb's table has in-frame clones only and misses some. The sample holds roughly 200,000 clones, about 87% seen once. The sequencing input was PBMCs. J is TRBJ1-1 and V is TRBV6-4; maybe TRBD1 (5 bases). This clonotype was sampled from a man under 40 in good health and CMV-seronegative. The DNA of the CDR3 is TGTGCCAGCAGTCGGCGTCTAGGGGACACTGAAGCTTTCTTT. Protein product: CASSRRLGDTEAFF.